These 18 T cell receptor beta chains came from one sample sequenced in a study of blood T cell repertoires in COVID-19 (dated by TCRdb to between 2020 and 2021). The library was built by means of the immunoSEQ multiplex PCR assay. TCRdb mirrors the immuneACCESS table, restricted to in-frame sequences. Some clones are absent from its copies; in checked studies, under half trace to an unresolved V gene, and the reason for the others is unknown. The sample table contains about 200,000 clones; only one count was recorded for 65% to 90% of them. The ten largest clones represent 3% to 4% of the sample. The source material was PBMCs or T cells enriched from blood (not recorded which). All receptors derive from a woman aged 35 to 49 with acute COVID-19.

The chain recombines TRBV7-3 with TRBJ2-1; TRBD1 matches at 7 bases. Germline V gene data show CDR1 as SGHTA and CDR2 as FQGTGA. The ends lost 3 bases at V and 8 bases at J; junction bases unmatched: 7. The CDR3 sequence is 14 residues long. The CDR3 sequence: CASSFSGTDYEQFF. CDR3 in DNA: TGTGCCAGCAGCTTCTCCGGGACAGACTATGAGCAGTTCTTC.

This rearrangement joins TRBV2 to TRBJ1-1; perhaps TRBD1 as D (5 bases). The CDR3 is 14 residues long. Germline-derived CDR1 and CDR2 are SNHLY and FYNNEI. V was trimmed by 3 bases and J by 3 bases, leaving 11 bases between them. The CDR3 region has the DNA TGTGCCAGCAGTGAGATGTGGGGGGACACTGAAGCTTTCTTT. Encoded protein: CASSEMWGDTEAFF.

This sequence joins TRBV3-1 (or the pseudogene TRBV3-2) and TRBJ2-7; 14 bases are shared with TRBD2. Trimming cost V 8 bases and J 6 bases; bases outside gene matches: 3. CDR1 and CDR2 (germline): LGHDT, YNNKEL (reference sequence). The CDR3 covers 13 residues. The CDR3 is CASGTSGSPEQYF. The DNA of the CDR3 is TGTGCCAGCGGGACTAGCGGGAGCCCCGAGCAGTACTTC.

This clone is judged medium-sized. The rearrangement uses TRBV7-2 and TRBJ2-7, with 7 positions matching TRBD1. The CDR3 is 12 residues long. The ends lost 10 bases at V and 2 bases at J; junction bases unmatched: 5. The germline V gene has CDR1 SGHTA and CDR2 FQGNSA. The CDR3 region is CATRQGPYEQYF. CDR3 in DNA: TGTGCCACCCGACAGGGACCCTACGAGCAGTACTTC.

This CDR3 is CASTLTGDEATEAFF. The CDR3 DNA reads TGTGCCAGCACCCTCACAGGGGACGAGGCCACTGAAGCTTTCTTT. The V and J genes are TRBV6-5 and TRBJ1-1; 7 bases align to TRBD1. Trimming cost V 7 bases and J 4 bases; bases outside gene matches: 12. Germline values: CDR1 MNHEY, CDR2 SVGAGI. CDR3 size: 15 residues.

DNA for the CDR3: TGTGCCAGCAAATTCCGCAGGGAGGGGGACTATGGCTACACCTTC. It specifies CASKFRREGDYGYTF. The chain has TRBV2 and TRBJ1-2; D is possibly TRBD1 (6 bases). V gave up 7 bases and J gave up 3 bases, with 18 bases separating them. Germline loops: CDR1 SNHLY, CDR2 FYNNEI. The CDR3 covers 15 residues. Based on the CDR3 plus reference TRBV2 and TRBJ1-2, the full variable domain is EPEVTQTPSHQVTQMGQEVILRCVPISNHLYFYWYRQILGQKVEFLVSFYNNEISEKSEIFDDQFSVERPDGSNFTLKIRSTKLEDSAMYFCASKFRREGDYGYTFGSGTRLTVV.

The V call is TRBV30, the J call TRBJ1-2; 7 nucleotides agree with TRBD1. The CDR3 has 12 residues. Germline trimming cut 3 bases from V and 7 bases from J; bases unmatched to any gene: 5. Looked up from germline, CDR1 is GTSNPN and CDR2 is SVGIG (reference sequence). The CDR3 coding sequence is TGTGCCTGGAGGCAGGGGGGTCGTGGCTACACCTTC. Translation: CAWRQGGRGYTF.

CDR3 sequence reads: CASSPEAGAGANVLTF. CDR3 nucleotides: TGTGCCAGCAGCCCTGAAGCCGGGGCTGGGGCCAACGTCCTGACTTTC. The chain uses TRBV27 and TRBJ2-6, with D maybe TRBD2 (5 bases). Germline V CDR1 and CDR2: MNHEY, SMNVEV (reference sequence). V shed 6 bases and J shed 2 bases, with 14 bases lying between them. There are 16 residues in the CDR3. The full variable domain, rest sourced from reference TRBV27 and TRBJ2-6, is EAQVTQNPRYLITVTGKKLTVTCSQNMNHEYMSWYRQDPGLGLRQIYYSMNVEVTDKGDVPEGYKVSRKEKRNFPLILESPSPNQTSLYFCASSPEAGAGANVLTFGAGSRLTVL.

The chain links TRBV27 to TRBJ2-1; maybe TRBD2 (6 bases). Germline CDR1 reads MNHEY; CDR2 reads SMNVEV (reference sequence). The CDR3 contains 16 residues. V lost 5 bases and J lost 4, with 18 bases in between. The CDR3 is CASSPLLATSYNEQFF. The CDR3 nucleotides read TGTGCCAGCAGTCCCCTCCTAGCGACCTCATACAATGAGCAGTTCTTC.

CDR3 coding DNA: TGTGCCAGCAGCCGGACTAGCGGGAGGTGGAATGAGCAGTTCTTC. Translated: CASSRTSGRWNEQFF. The chain links TRBV28 to TRBJ2-1; TRBD2 matches at 14 bases. Germline CDR1 reads MDHEN; CDR2 reads SYDVKM. This CDR3 spans 15 amino acids. Trimming took 6 bases from V and 7 from J; bases not matched to a gene: 5.

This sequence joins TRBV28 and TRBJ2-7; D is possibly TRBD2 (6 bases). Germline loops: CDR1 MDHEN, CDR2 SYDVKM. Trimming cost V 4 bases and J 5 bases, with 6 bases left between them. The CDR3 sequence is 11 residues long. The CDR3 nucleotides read TGTGCCAGCAGTTCGGGAGACGAGCAGTACTTC. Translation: CASSSGDEQYF.

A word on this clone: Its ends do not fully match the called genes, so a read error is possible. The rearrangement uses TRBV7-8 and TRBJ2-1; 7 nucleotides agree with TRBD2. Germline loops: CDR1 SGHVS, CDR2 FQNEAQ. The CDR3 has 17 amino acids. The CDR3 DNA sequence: TGTGCCAGCAGCCTAGCGATCGCGGGAGACTCCTACAATGAGCAGTTCTTC. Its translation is CASSLAIAGDSYNEQFF.

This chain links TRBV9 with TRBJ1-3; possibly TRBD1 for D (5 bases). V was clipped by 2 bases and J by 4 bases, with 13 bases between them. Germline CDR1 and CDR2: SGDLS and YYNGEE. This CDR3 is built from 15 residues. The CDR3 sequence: CASSVTGDVGNTIYF. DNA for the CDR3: TGTGCCAGCAGCGTCACAGGAGATGTCGGAAACACCATATATTTT.

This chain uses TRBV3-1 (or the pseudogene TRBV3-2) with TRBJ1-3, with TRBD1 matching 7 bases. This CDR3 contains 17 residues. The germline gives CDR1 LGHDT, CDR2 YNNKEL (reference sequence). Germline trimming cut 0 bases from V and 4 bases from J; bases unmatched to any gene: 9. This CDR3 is CASSQDLDRVRGNTIYF. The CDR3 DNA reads TGTGCCAGCAGCCAAGATCTTGACAGGGTGAGAGGAAACACCATATATTTT.

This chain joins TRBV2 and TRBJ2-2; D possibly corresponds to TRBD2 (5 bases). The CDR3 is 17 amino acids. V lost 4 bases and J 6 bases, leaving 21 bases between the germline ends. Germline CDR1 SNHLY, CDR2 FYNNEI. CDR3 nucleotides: TGTGCCAGCAGTGGGGGTTGGCGCACGACTAACCCCGGGGAGCTGTTTTTT. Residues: CASSGGWRTTNPGELFF. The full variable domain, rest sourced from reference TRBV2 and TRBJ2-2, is EPEVTQTPSHQVTQMGQEVILRCVPISNHLYFYWYRQILGQKVEFLVSFYNNEISEKSEIFDDQFSVERPDGSNFTLKIRSTKLEDSAMYFCASSGGWRTTNPGELFFGEGSRLTVL.

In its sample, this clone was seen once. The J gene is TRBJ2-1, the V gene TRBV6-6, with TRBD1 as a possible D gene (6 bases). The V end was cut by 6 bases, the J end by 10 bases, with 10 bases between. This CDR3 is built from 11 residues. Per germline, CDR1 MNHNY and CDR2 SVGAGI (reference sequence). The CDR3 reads CASRTGQEQFF. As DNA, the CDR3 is TGTGCCAGCAGAACTGGACAGGAGCAGTTCTTC.

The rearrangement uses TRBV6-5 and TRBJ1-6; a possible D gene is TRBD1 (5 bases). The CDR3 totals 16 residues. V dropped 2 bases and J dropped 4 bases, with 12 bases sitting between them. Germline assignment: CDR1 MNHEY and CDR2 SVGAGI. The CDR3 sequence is CASSYARDSYNSPLHF. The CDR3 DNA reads TGTGCCAGCAGTTACGCCCGCGACAGTTATAATTCACCCCTCCACTTT.

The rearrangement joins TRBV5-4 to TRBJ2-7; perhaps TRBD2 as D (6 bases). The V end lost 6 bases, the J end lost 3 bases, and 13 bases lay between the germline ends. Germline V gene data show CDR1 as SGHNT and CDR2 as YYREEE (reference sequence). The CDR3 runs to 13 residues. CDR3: CASKEQGLYEQYF. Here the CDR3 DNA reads TGTGCCAGCAAAGAGCAGGGACTCTACGAGCAGTACTTC.